This TCR beta chain originates from a study of T cell responses to AZD1222 COVID-19 vaccine. In the study overall: Pooled in the analysis were second doses at about 4 or about 12 weeks.

Clones were sequenced by immunoSEQ multiplex PCR, and TCRdb holds only the in-frame ones, with some missing. This table holds 150,000 or so clones, 88% found once. Germline V gene sequence: CDR1 MDHEN, CDR2 SYDVKM. V dropped 7 bases and J dropped 4 bases, with 10 bases sitting between them. This CDR3 is 12 amino acids long. The J gene is TRBJ1-1, the V gene TRBV28; the D is unclear. The sequence was obtained from an adult in good health. The input for sequencing was peripheral blood, taken on day 0 of AZD1222 vaccination. The CDR3: CASTLGSTEAFF. In DNA form, the CDR3 reads TGTGCCAGCACTCTGGGGAGCACTGAAGCTTTCTTT.